These 15 T cell receptor beta chains came from one sample sequenced in a study of T cells in Graves' hyperthyroidism and ophthalmopathy. RNA transcripts were the template for amplifying TCR beta CDR3 regions. HTBI primers were used for first-round RT-PCR of the TCR CDR3. In TCRdb, the multiplex PCR reads were re-called with MiXCR into one record per CDR3 protein. The sample has some 800,000 distinct CDR3 sequences, over 35% seen once. The material sequenced was blood. Every receptor here comes from a young man with Graves' hyperthyroidism.

This rearrangement joins TRBV15 to TRBJ2-3; TRBD1 is a possible D gene (6 bases). In germline, CDR1 is LNHNV, CDR2 YYDKDF (reference sequence). Trimming cost V 5 bases and J 6 bases, with 15 bases left between them. The CDR3 is made up of 14 amino acids. The CDR3, as DNA: TGTGCCACCAGCCGGACGTCAGGGGCCGATACGCAGTATTTT. It yields the protein CATSRTSGADTQYF.

This clonotype occurred a few times. The chain recombines TRBV12-3 or TRBV12-4 with TRBJ1-2; 7 nucleotides agree with TRBD1. The CDR3 is 14 amino acids. J gave up 4 bases and V 4 bases, and 6 bases lay outside the gene matches. The CDR3, as DNA: TGTGCCAGCAGTTCAACAGGGGTGGGCTATGGCTACACCTTC. As protein: CASSSTGVGYGYTF.

As to this clonotype: A much bigger clone sits one base away, suggesting this may be a read error. This chain links TRBV19 with TRBJ1-6; D uncertain. The CDR3 is made up of 15 amino acids. From germline, CDR1 is LNHDA and CDR2 SQIVND (reference sequence). The CDR3 sequence: CVSSILRGNNSPLHF. CDR3 in DNA: TGTGTCAGTAGTATTCTGCGAGGCAATAATTCACCCCTCCACTTT.

This clonotype was picked up a small number of times. J is TRBJ1-1 and V is TRBV11-2, with D possibly matching TRBD1 (6 bases). The length of the CDR3 is 13 residues. Deletions cut 7 bases from V and 6 bases from J, with 15 bases between. The germline CDR1 and CDR2 sequences are SGHAT and FQNNGV. For the CDR3, the DNA is TGTGCCAGCAACCTCCTCGACAGGTCTGAAGCTTTCTTT. Amino acid sequence: CASNLLDRSEAFF.

This clonotype was found a few times. J is TRBJ2-2 and V is TRBV20-1, with 8 bases that match TRBD2. Per the germline V gene, CDR1 is DFQATT and CDR2 is SNEGSKA (reference sequence). The trim removed 1 base at V and 0 bases at J, leaving 4 bases unmatched. This CDR3 region has 16 residues. CDR3 coding DNA: TGCAGTGCTAGAGGCGGACTAGCTACGAACACCGGGGAGCTGTTTTTT. This encodes CSARGGLATNTGELFF.

V gene TRBV6-5 combines with J gene TRBJ1-5; 7 bases fit TRBD1. Germline V gives CDR1 MNHEY, CDR2 SVGAGI. CDR3 length: 12 amino acids. V trimming: 6 bases; J trimming: 13 bases; junction bases outside the gene matches: 9. This CDR3 is CASSHDRDWQHF. CDR3 nucleotides: TGTGCCAGCAGCCACGACAGGGATTGGCAGCATTTT.

This clonotype was detected many times. The gene calls are TRBV14 and TRBJ1-1, with D maybe TRBD1 (6 bases). V lost 4 bases and J 9 bases, leaving 12 bases between the germline ends. The CDR3 length is 12 residues. Germline CDR1 and CDR2: SGHDN and FVKESK. The CDR3, as DNA: TGTGCCAGCAGCCGACAGACAGGCAAAGCTTTCTTT. Its translation: CASSRQTGKAFF.

J is TRBJ2-7 and V is TRBV29-1; D might be TRBD1 (6 bases). The V and J ends lost 8 bases and 0 bases respectively, with 14 bases between them. Germline V gives CDR1 SQVTM, CDR2 ANQGSEA. This CDR3 region has 13 residues. CDR3 protein: CSLAPGDSYEQYF. CDR3 DNA sequence: TGCAGCTTGGCCCCAGGGGACTCCTACGAGCAGTACTTC.

In its sample, this clonotype was seen a few times. This chain connects TRBV7-9 to TRBJ1-3, with D unclear. The V and J ends lost 4 bases and 4 bases respectively, with 14 bases between them. This CDR3 region has 15 residues. Germline CDR1 reads SEHNR; CDR2 reads FQNEAQ (reference sequence). CDR3 protein: CASSSQLDGGNTIYF. In DNA form, the CDR3 reads TGTGCCAGCAGCTCCCAACTGGACGGCGGAAACACCATATATTTT.

This clonotype was seen only a few times. The chain recombines TRBV6-5 with TRBJ2-7; tentatively, D is TRBD2 (7 bases). V lost 2 bases, J lost 4 bases, and 15 bases lay in between. There are 15 residues in the CDR3. Germline CDR1 is MNHEY and CDR2 is SVGAGI. CDR3 DNA sequence: TGTGCCAGCAGTTACGGGACGGGGGGCGGGTACGAGCAGTACTTC. As protein: CASSYGTGGGYEQYF.

Of note for this clonotype: An end of the junction does not agree with germline; a read error may underlie this. This rearrangement joins TRBV10-2 to TRBJ1-1; 7 positions match TRBD1. CDR1 WSHSY and CDR2 SAAADI come from the germline V gene. This CDR3 has 13 amino acids. The CDR3 region is CASSRGASLEAFF. Written as DNA, the CDR3 is TGTGCCAGCAGCAGGGGGGCTAGTCTTGAAGCTTTCTTT.

This chain joins TRBV15 and TRBJ1-6; the D gene is possibly TRBD1 (6 bases). This CDR3 spans 14 amino acids. V was cut by 0 bases and J by 10 bases, with 10 bases left in between. The V gene's germline CDR1 is LNHNV and CDR2 YYDKDF (reference sequence). Written as DNA, the CDR3 is TGTGCCACCAGCAGAGATCTGGGGGGCTCACCCCTCCACTTT. Translated, it gives CATSRDLGGSPLHF.

The table lists this clonotype with many counts. J is TRBJ1-1 and V is TRBV29-1, with a tentative D call TRBD1 (5 bases). V lost 1 base, J lost 3 bases, and 6 bases lay in between. The germline V gene encodes CDR1 SQVTM and CDR2 ANQGSEA. The CDR3 runs to 12 residues. This CDR3 reads CSVEGGDTEAFF. In DNA form, the CDR3 reads TGCAGCGTTGAAGGAGGGGACACTGAAGCTTTCTTT.

The genes are TRBV14 and TRBJ1-1; D uncertain. Looked up from germline, CDR1 is SGHDN and CDR2 is FVKESK. This CDR3 has 14 amino acids. V lost 4 bases and J lost 11, with 20 bases in between. The CDR3 DNA reads as TGTGCCAGCAGCCCCCTTGGGTGGGTCCCTCCGGCTTTCTTT. It translates to CASSPLGWVPPAFF.

V gene TRBV6-5 combines with J gene TRBJ1-5; weak D call: TRBD1 (5 bases). CDR1 is MNHEY, CDR2 SVGAGI, per germline. The CDR3 loop spans 14 amino acids. V lost 7 bases to trimming and J lost 3 bases, with 13 bases between them. The CDR3 loop reads CASNWGNINQPQHF. The CDR3 DNA follows: TGTGCCAGCAATTGGGGGAATATCAATCAGCCCCAGCATTTT.